The present entry profiles one T cell receptor (beta chain) with its context. The data belong to a study of somatic mutations in cytotoxic T cells in rheumatoid arthritis. TCRdb keeps only in-frame clones here, not all; method: immunoSEQ multiplex PCR. The sample gives some 16,000 clones, approximately 77% of which show up once; 12% is in the top ten. This TCR derives from an adult with rheumatoid arthritis. The sequencing sample was made of CD8+ T cells sorted from blood.

The CDR3 is CASSQGSGNEKLFF. CDR3 DNA sequence: TGCGCCAGCAGCCAAGGTTCCGGTAATGAAAAACTGTTTTTT. The chain has TRBV4-1 and TRBJ1-4, with D unclear. There are 14 residues in the CDR3. The germline V gene encodes CDR1 MGHRA and CDR2 YSYEKL. V was pared by 1 base and J by 4 bases, with 7 bases between.